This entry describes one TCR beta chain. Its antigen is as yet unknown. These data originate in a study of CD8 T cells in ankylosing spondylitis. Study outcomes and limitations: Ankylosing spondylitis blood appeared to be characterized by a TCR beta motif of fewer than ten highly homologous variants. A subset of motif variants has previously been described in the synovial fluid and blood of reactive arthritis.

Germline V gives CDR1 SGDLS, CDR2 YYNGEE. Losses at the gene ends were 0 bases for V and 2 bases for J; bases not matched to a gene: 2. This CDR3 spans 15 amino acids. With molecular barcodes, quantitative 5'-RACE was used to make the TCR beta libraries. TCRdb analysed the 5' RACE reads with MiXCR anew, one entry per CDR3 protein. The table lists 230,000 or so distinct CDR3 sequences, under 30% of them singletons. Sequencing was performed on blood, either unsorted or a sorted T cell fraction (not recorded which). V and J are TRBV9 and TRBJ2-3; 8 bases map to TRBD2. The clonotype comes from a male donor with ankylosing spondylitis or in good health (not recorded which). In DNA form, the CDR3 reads TGTGCCAGCAGCGTAGCTAGCGGGTACACAGATACGCAGTATTTT. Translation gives CASSVASGYTDTQYF.